What follows describes a single TCR beta chain. Its cognate antigen is unknown. This CDR3 has 15 amino acids. CDR1 and CDR2 (germline): SGDLS, YYNGEE. Trimming left V 3 bases short and J 2 bases short, with 13 bases between. The entry originates in a study of graft-versus-host responses after intestinal transplantation. Study in general: The study gave all recipients anti-thymocyte globulin induction, then tacrolimus and steroids for 2 to 3 years.

Method: immunoSEQ multiplex PCR; TCRdb's copy keeps in-frame clones and lacks some. The top ten hold just under 0.35% of the sample, which has 75,000 to 95,000 clones, 80% to 95% seen once. Study results and caveats: In recipient marrow, GvH clones were found, and some appeared first in ileum or blood. Allografts of patients with graft-donor T cell macrochimerism showed high graft-versus-host to host-versus-graft clone ratios. Early post-transplant HvG declines were associated with peak circulating GvH clone levels.

This TCR came from a human donor who was the organ donor for an intestinal transplant. The sequences come from unstimulated CD4+ T cells sorted from spleen or lymph node cells, collected before transplant. This chain connects TRBV9 to TRBJ2-3; no definite D call. CDR3 DNA sequence: TGTGCCAGCAGCGCTGGGCGTCCTTCCACAGATACGCAGTATTTT. Protein sequence: CASSAGRPSTDTQYF.